This T cell receptor beta chain derives from a study of cytomegalovirus exposure and HLA in healthy donors. This table comes from immunoSEQ multiplex PCR, and its TCRdb copy is limited to in-frame clones, with some not included. Among tens of thousands of clones listed, around 90% were seen once. General study results and limits: Testing in vitro showed a few CMV-associated chains specific for CMV antigens.

The donors were members of the roughly 120-subject validation cohort (separate from the roughly 660-subject first cohort). The CDR3 runs 11 residues. V lost 8 bases, J lost 10 bases, and 7 bases stayed unmatched. Germline V gene lookup returns CDR1 MNHNS and CDR2 SASEGT. As for this clone: Its cognate antigen is unknown.

This receptor was identified in a man younger than 40 in good health and CMV-seronegative. The chain uses TRBV6-1 and TRBJ1-1, with TRBD1 identical over 7 bases. Sequencing used PBMCs. CDR3 DNA sequence: TGTGCCAGCGCGACAGGGTACACAGCTTTCTTT. Its translation: CASATGYTAFF.